The subject of this entry is one T cell receptor beta chain. Its antigen is as yet unknown. 13 Jbeta primers and 60 Vbeta primers were used for the PCR. Sequencing used immunoSEQ multiplex PCR; TCRdb keeps in-frame clones, though not all of them. The repertoire includes under 200,000 clones, roughly 13% of them detected once, and less than 8.5% sits in the top ten. This entry comes from a study of cytomegalovirus exposure and HLA in healthy donors. The V segment lost 4 bases and the J segment 4 bases; nucleotides outside the gene matches: 7. Germline CDR1 and CDR2: SGHRS and YFSETQ. This CDR3 is built from 14 residues. Study findings and constraints: In terms of immune exposure information, only CMV serostatus was available. The CMV antigen specificity of three CMV-associated chains was confirmed through in vitro analysis.

Sequences were obtained from PBMCs. The V call is TRBV5-1, the J call TRBJ2-5, with TRBD2 matching over 7 bases. The sequence was collected from a man in his fifties in good health and CMV-seropositive. CDR3 protein: CASSGGLAAETQYF. The CDR3 region has the DNA TGCGCCAGCAGCGGAGGGCTAGCGGCAGAGACCCAGTACTTC. Looking up the rest from reference TRBV5-1 and TRBJ2-5 gives the full variable domain: KAGVTQTPRYLIKTRGQQVTLSCSPISGHRSVSWYQQTPGQGLQFLFEYFSETQRNKGNFPGRFSGRQFSNSRSEMNVSTLELGDSALYLCASSGGLAAETQYFGPGTRLLVL.